This entry lists 15 T cell receptor beta chains sequenced from one sample in a study of regulatory T cells in long-lasting Graves disease. Arm-PCR of CDR3 regions and iRepertoire HTBI primers were the basis on which TCR beta libraries were built. MiXCR was run by TCRdb on the multiplex PCR reads, yielding one entry per CDR3 protein. Altogether over 500,000 distinct CDR3 sequences are present, 15% to 20% being singletons, with the ten largest covering about 17%. Time point in this sample: newly diagnosed GD, antithyroid drugs for less than 3 months. The authors made the TCR library using RNA they extracted from PBMCs. The same data also went into a second study, on T cells in Graves' hyperthyroidism and ophthalmopathy.

The starting material was peripheral blood mononuclear cells (PBMCs), obtained at new diagnosis, from a patient treated with antithyroid drugs. These receptors were collected from a woman aged 25 to 39 with Graves disease.

There are many counts of this clonotype. The chain carries TRBV7-6 and TRBJ2-1, with TRBD2 identical over 16 bases. V trimming: 6 bases; J trimming: 0 bases; junction bases outside the gene matches: 8. The CDR3 contains 19 residues. The V gene's germline CDR1 is SGHVS and CDR2 FNYEAQ. CDR3 sequence reads: CASSLGGLAGGSSYNEQFF. The DNA for the CDR3 is TGTGCCAGCAGTCTAGGGGGACTAGCGGGAGGGAGCTCCTACAATGAGCAGTTCTTC.

Only a few counts were recorded for this clonotype. This chain joins TRBV7-9 and TRBJ2-7; no definite D call. The length of the CDR3 is 12 residues. Germline lookup yields CDR1 SEHNR and CDR2 FQNEAQ (reference sequence). V was pared by 4 bases and J by 2 bases, with 6 bases between. Here the CDR3 reads CASSSMAYEQYF. The CDR3, as DNA: TGTGCCAGCAGCTCAATGGCCTACGAGCAGTACTTC.

The gene calls are TRBV7-2 and TRBJ1-2, with TRBD1 matching over 11 bases. Germline-derived CDR1 and CDR2 are SGHTA and FQGNSA. This CDR3 contains 15 residues. V lost 4 bases and J lost 2; bases outside the gene matches: 3. The CDR3 nucleotides are TGTGCCAGCAGCTCCCGGGACAGGGGGAACTATGGCTACACCTTC. Protein sequence: CASSSRDRGNYGYTF. Based on the CDR3 plus reference TRBV7-2 and TRBJ1-2, the full variable domain is GAGVSQSPSNKVTEKGKDVELRCDPISGHTALYWYRQSLGQGLEFLIYFQGNSAPDKSGLPSDRFSAERTGGSVSTLTIQRTQQEDSAVYLCASSSRDRGNYGYTFGSGTRLTVV.

This clonotype was seen at least ten times. The chain carries TRBV27 and TRBJ2-7; no definite D call. Germline CDR1 reads MNHEY; CDR2 reads SMNVEV (reference sequence). The CDR3 totals 12 residues. V was clipped by 0 bases and J by 3 bases, with 3 bases between them. The CDR3: CASSLSNYEQYF. DNA of the CDR3: TGTGCCAGCAGTTTATCGAACTACGAGCAGTACTTC.

This clonotype was counted many times. CDR3: CASSQAAGRGLYNEQFF. The CDR3 DNA reads TGTGCCAGCAGCCAAGCGGCTGGCAGGGGCCTATACAATGAGCAGTTCTTC. This chain connects TRBV3-1 to TRBJ2-1; a possible D gene is TRBD1 (6 bases). Germline-derived CDR1 and CDR2 are LGHDT and YNNKEL (reference sequence). The CDR3 sequence is 17 residues long. V was clipped by 1 base and J by 4 bases, with 17 bases between them.

In its sample, this clonotype was seen many times. The chain combines TRBV6-6 with TRBJ2-1, with D perhaps matching TRBD1 or TRBD2 (5 bases each). Trimming removed 0 bases from V and 7 bases from J, with 16 bases in between. The CDR3 runs 16 residues. Germline assignment: CDR1 MNHNY and CDR2 SVGAGI (reference sequence). CDR3 sequence reads: CASSYSTRTGANEQFF. The CDR3 DNA follows: TGTGCCAGCAGTTACTCGACCCGGACTGGGGCAAATGAGCAGTTCTTC.

This clonotype came up many times. The chain has TRBV7-9 and TRBJ1-4; tentative D call: TRBD1 (5 bases). The length of the CDR3 is 14 residues. Per germline, CDR1 SEHNR and CDR2 FQNEAQ (reference sequence). V lost 1 base and J 4 bases, leaving 7 bases between the germline ends. CDR3 amino acids: CASSLEQDNEKLFF. CDR3 nucleotide sequence: TGTGCCAGCAGCTTAGAACAGGATAATGAAAAACTGTTTTTT.

There are a few counts of this clonotype. This sequence joins TRBV7-3 and TRBJ1-2, with a possible D match to TRBD1 (5 bases). V gave up 1 base and J gave up 6 bases, with 12 bases separating them. Germline V gene data show CDR1 as SGHTA and CDR2 as FQGTGA. This CDR3 spans 14 amino acids. The CDR3 sequence is CASSLRSQGDGYTF. CDR3 nucleotides: TGTGCCAGCAGCTTAAGGTCGCAGGGCGATGGCTACACCTTC.

This clonotype was recorded at least ten times. V and J are TRBV29-1 and TRBJ1-1; no reliable D call. Germline CDR1 and CDR2: SQVTM and ANQGSEA. V was pared by 0 bases and J by 0 bases, with 5 bases between. The CDR3 is 13 residues long. CDR3 DNA sequence: TGCAGCGTTGAAGAGAGCATGAACACTGAAGCTTTCTTT. It yields the protein CSVEESMNTEAFF.

This chain links TRBV5-1 with TRBJ1-6, with a weak D call TRBD1 (6 bases). V was shortened by 3 bases and J by 0 bases, with 13 bases between the two germline ends. In germline, CDR1 is SGHRS, CDR2 YFSETQ. The length of the CDR3 is 17 residues. The CDR3 loop is CASSSGGGISYNSPLHF. In DNA form, the CDR3 reads TGCGCCAGCAGCTCTGGAGGGGGGATCTCCTATAATTCACCCCTCCACTTT.

The table lists this clonotype with many counts. The V and J genes are TRBV11-1 and TRBJ2-5; TRBD2 matches 7 bases. In germline, CDR1 is SGHAT, CDR2 FQDESV (reference sequence). Trimming at V came to 3 bases and at J to 4 bases, leaving 11 bases not matched to a gene. The CDR3 has 16 residues. The CDR3 DNA is TGTGCCAGCAGCTTTGGAGTTGGCGGGAGAGGAGAGACCCAGTACTTC. This codes for CASSFGVGGRGETQYF.

This clonotype turned up a few times. The CDR3 DNA reads TGTGCCAGCTCACCCCTGGGGACGGGGGGGAACACTGAAGCTTTCTTT. Translation: CASSPLGTGGNTEAFF. The chain links TRBV18 to TRBJ1-1; D may be TRBD1 (5 bases). CDR1 is KGHSH and CDR2 is LQKENI in the germline V gene. Trimming stripped 3 bases from V and 1 base from J, with 15 bases between. The CDR3 totals 16 residues.

The rearrangement links TRBV6-9 to TRBJ2-5; D uncertain. The V and J ends lost 2 bases and 3 bases respectively, with 10 bases between them. Germline V gene data show CDR1 as MNHGY and CDR2 as SVAAGI. The CDR3 has 14 residues. DNA of the CDR3: TGTGCCAGCAGTTATGGTGCGACAAAAGAGACCCAGTACTTC. This translates into CASSYGATKETQYF.

V usage is TRBV6-1 and J usage is TRBJ2-6; 7 bases are shared with TRBD1. V gave up 1 base and J gave up 0 bases; unmatched junction bases: 12. The CDR3 totals 20 residues. CDR1 is MNHNS, CDR2 SASEGT, per germline. The CDR3 spells CASSEGWGYRGASGANVLTF. CDR3 sequence (DNA): TGTGCCAGCAGTGAAGGATGGGGGTACAGGGGAGCCTCTGGGGCCAACGTCCTGACTTTC.

This clonotype was observed a handful of times. The V gene is TRBV12-3 or TRBV12-4, the J gene TRBJ2-7; TRBD1 matches 8 bases. The CDR3 contains 15 residues. The trim removed 3 bases at V and 7 bases at J, leaving 11 bases unmatched. DNA of the CDR3: TGTGCCAGCAGTTTCTCAGGGGGCCTACGGAAGGAGCAGTACTTC. This encodes CASSFSGGLRKEQYF.